Below, 24 T cell receptor beta chains from the same sample are listed, as sequenced in a study of T cell responses to AZD1222 COVID-19 vaccine (dated by TCRdb to about 2021). What this sample's time point label stands for: baseline before first vaccination. The protocol used for the library was the immunoSEQ multiplex PCR assay. Here the immuneACCESS table is served through TCRdb, limited to in-frame sequences with V and J called. Missing clones are a known gap in these copies; in checked studies unresolved V genes cover under half, and the rest lacks a known reason. In all, the sample holds about 110,000 clones, and roughly 88% of those were seen once. The ten largest clonotypes hold approximately 5% of the sample. This sample comprised peripheral blood, obtained on day 0 of AZD1222 vaccination. The source of these receptors is an adult in good health.

V is TRBV6-4 and J is TRBJ2-4; D might be TRBD1 or TRBD2, each matching 5 bases. CDR3 size: 12 residues. Trimming took 11 bases from V and 10 from J, leaving 18 bases between them. Germline values: CDR1 MRHNA, CDR2 SNTAGT. This chain's CDR3 is CAHGGNEGIQYF. The CDR3 nucleotides are TGTGCCCATGGGGGAAATGAGGGGATTCAGTACTTC.

The count of this clone is one. The V gene is TRBV7-8, the J gene TRBJ1-1; D is uncertain. CDR3 length: 13 amino acids. V lost 1 base, J lost 4 bases, and 7 bases lay in between. Germline V lookup: CDR1 SGHVS, CDR2 FQNEAQ. The CDR3: CASSLVGSTEAFF. CDR3 nucleotides: TGTGCCAGCAGCTTAGTTGGCAGCACTGAAGCTTTCTTT.

The chain joins TRBV5-1 to TRBJ1-2; D is unclear. The germline V and J ends were trimmed by 0 bases and 6 bases, with 9 bases remaining between them. The CDR3 length is 13 residues. Germline CDR1 and CDR2: SGHRS and YFSETQ. CDR3 sequence: CASSLAEVNGYTF. As DNA, the CDR3 is TGCGCCAGCAGCTTGGCCGAGGTAAATGGCTACACCTTC.

As regards this clone: The same CDR3 also results from other DNA sequences found in this sample. The CDR3 spells CASSLGGGTDTQYF. CDR3 sequence (DNA): TGTGCCAGCAGTTTAGGTGGAGGCACAGATACGCAGTATTTT. V and J are TRBV28 and TRBJ2-3, with D hard to call. This CDR3 has 14 amino acids. V lost 2 bases and J lost 1, with 7 bases in between. Germline V gene lookup returns CDR1 MDHEN and CDR2 SYDVKM.

The chain combines TRBV19 with TRBJ1-1, with 8 bases lining up with TRBD1. V dropped 5 bases and J dropped 6; count of bases not matched to a gene: 8. The CDR3 consists of 14 residues. Germline CDR1 reads LNHDA; CDR2 reads SQIVND (reference sequence). For the CDR3, the DNA is TGTGCCAGTAGTCCCCGGACAGGGTCGGCTGAAGCTTTCTTT. This gives the protein CASSPRTGSAEAFF.

The chain has TRBV19 and TRBJ2-1; 15 bases are a match to TRBD2. The V and J ends lost 10 bases and 2 bases, in that order; junction bases with no gene match: 3. Germline lookup yields CDR1 LNHDA and CDR2 SQIVND (reference sequence). The CDR3 has 15 amino acids. The CDR3 here is CATRTSGRAYNEQFF. The CDR3 DNA follows: TGTGCCACACGGACTAGCGGGAGGGCCTACAATGAGCAGTTCTTC.

J is TRBJ2-3 and V is TRBV5-4; 10 bases match TRBD1. The CDR3 is 19 residues long. With 5 bases clipped from V and 1 base from J, the junction kept 16 bases outside the gene matches. CDR1 and CDR2 from the germline V gene are SGHNT and YYREEE (reference sequence). The CDR3 loop is CASRSLWAPGQGRTDTQYF. The DNA of the CDR3 is TGTGCCAGCAGGTCTCTATGGGCACCGGGACAGGGGCGCACAGATACGCAGTATTTT.

This clone was detected a few times. V usage is TRBV7-8 and J usage is TRBJ1-6; the D is unclear. The V end lost 1 base, the J end lost 10 bases, and 8 bases lay between the germline ends. Germline-derived CDR1 and CDR2 are SGHVS and FQNEAQ. The CDR3 spans 13 residues. CDR3 protein: CASSLDLGSPLHF. DNA of the CDR3: TGTGCCAGCAGCTTAGACCTGGGATCACCCCTCCACTTT.

Here the CDR3 reads CASSLAGDSGNTIYF. The CDR3 DNA is TGTGCCAGCAGTTTGGCAGGGGATTCTGGAAACACCATATATTTT. The gene calls are TRBV6-5 and TRBJ1-3; D possibly corresponds to TRBD1 (6 bases). Germline V gene data show CDR1 as MNHEY and CDR2 as SVGAGI. V was pared by 4 bases and J by 1 base, with 11 bases between. This CDR3 contains 15 residues.

This clone was recorded only once. The chain uses TRBV19 and TRBJ2-2, with 9 bases matching TRBD2. V gave up 8 bases and J gave up 5 bases; unmatched junction bases: 6. This CDR3 region has 14 residues. Germline V gene data show CDR1 as LNHDA and CDR2 as SQIVND (reference sequence). CDR3 sequence reads: CASRAGGSTGELFF. The CDR3, as DNA: TGTGCCAGTCGGGCGGGAGGGAGTACCGGGGAGCTGTTTTTT.

This chain joins TRBV7-9 and TRBJ1-1, with 9 bases that match TRBD1. V was clipped by 5 bases and J by 1 base; unmatched bases: 2. Germline assignment: CDR1 SEHNR and CDR2 FQNEAQ (reference sequence). The CDR3 spans 14 residues. The CDR3 loop is CASSQGQGNTEAFF. CDR3 nucleotides: TGTGCCAGCAGCCAGGGACAGGGGAACACTGAAGCTTTCTTT.

The chain joins TRBV11-2 to TRBJ2-2; D gene unclear. The CDR3 extends over 14 amino acids. Germline-derived CDR1 and CDR2 are SGHAT and FQNNGV. The V end was cut by 1 base, the J end by 6 bases, with 9 bases between. The CDR3 DNA sequence: TGTGCCAGCAGCTTAGGCGCGAATTCCGGGGAGCTGTTTTTT. Its protein is CASSLGANSGELFF. Complete variable domain (other parts from reference TRBV11-2 and TRBJ2-2): EAGVAQSPRYKIIEKRQSVAFWCNPISGHATLYWYQQILGQGPKLLIQFQNNGVVDDSQLPKDRFSAERLKGVDSTLKIQPAKLEDSAVYLCASSLGANSGELFFGEGSRLTVL.

The chain is built from TRBV4-2 and TRBJ2-2; D possibly corresponds to TRBD2 (7 bases). Per the germline V gene, CDR1 is LGHNA and CDR2 is YNFKEQ. The CDR3 is made up of 15 amino acids. The V and J ends lost 0 bases and 4 bases respectively, with 9 bases between them. The CDR3 DNA sequence: TGTGCCAGCAGCCAAGAGGGGGGGGCCACCGGGGAGCTGTTTTTT. This translates into CASSQEGGATGELFF.

The V gene is TRBV6-5, the J gene TRBJ2-7; D uncertain. This CDR3 comprises 15 residues. In germline, CDR1 is MNHEY, CDR2 SVGAGI. The V gene lost 2 bases and the J gene lost 7 bases, with 18 bases spanning the gap. The CDR3 is CASSYHGQDLREQYF. The CDR3 DNA reads as TGTGCCAGCAGTTACCATGGGCAAGACCTTAGGGAGCAGTACTTC.

This chain joins TRBV4-1 and TRBJ1-5; no reliable D call. The V gene lost 1 base and the J gene lost 6 bases, with 10 bases spanning the gap. The CDR3 consists of 14 residues. Germline V gene lookup returns CDR1 MGHRA and CDR2 YSYEKL. The CDR3 here is CASSQVGGIQPQHF. CDR3 coding DNA: TGCGCCAGCAGCCAAGTAGGAGGGATTCAGCCCCAGCATTTT.

The chain combines TRBV7-9 with TRBJ2-7; 7 bases line up with TRBD1. The CDR3 extends over 13 amino acids. The V and J ends lost 6 bases and 4 bases, in that order; junction bases with no gene match: 6. CDR1 SEHNR and CDR2 FQNEAQ come from the germline V gene (reference sequence). The CDR3 protein is CASSSDRVYEQYF. The CDR3 DNA sequence: TGTGCCAGCAGTTCCGACAGGGTGTACGAGCAGTACTTC.

The CDR3 DNA reads as TGTGCCAGCAGCCCCGGACTTGCAGCTGGCTACACCTTC. This gives the protein CASSPGLAAGYTF. The chain joins TRBV11-2 to TRBJ1-2; D call uncertain. Germline V lookup: CDR1 SGHAT, CDR2 FQNNGV. V was cut by 5 bases and J by 7 bases, with 14 bases left in between. The CDR3 spans 13 residues.

J is TRBJ2-2 and V is TRBV10-3, with D tentatively TRBD2 (6 bases). Trimming stripped 11 bases from V and 3 bases from J, with 19 bases between. The germline gives CDR1 ENHRY, CDR2 SYGVKD. The CDR3 extends over 15 amino acids. In DNA, the CDR3 is TGTGCCGGGCGGGACTCTAGCGCCTACACCGGGGAGCTGTTTTTT. This translates into CAGRDSSAYTGELFF.

This clone turned up a few times. The V call is TRBV4-2, the J call TRBJ2-1; the match to TRBD2 covers 7 bases. Germline V gene data show CDR1 as LGHNA and CDR2 as YNFKEQ. The CDR3 totals 15 residues. Losses at the gene ends were 0 bases for V and 9 bases for J; bases not matched to a gene: 8. The CDR3 is CASSQEGGSGREQFF. CDR3 nucleotides: TGTGCCAGCAGCCAAGAAGGCGGGAGTGGACGTGAGCAGTTCTTC.

The chain is built from TRBV19 and TRBJ1-1; weak D call: TRBD1 (6 bases). Germline lookup yields CDR1 LNHDA and CDR2 SQIVND (reference sequence). The V and J ends lost 5 bases and 5 bases respectively, with 18 bases between them. The CDR3 is 15 residues long. The CDR3 protein is CASSPRDRKVTEAFF. The CDR3, as DNA: TGTGCCAGTAGTCCAAGAGACAGGAAGGTAACTGAAGCTTTCTTT.

The chain recombines TRBV5-1 with TRBJ2-1; TRBD2 aligns across 11 bases. The V gene end was trimmed by 0 bases and the J gene end by 6 bases; junction bases not matched to a gene: 2. Germline V gives CDR1 SGHRS, CDR2 YFSETQ. This CDR3 has 15 amino acids. CDR3 protein: CASSLGLAGLNEQFF. The CDR3 bases are TGCGCCAGCAGCTTGGGACTAGCGGGACTCAATGAGCAGTTCTTC.

This clone has a single count. This sequence joins TRBV6-5 and TRBJ1-3; no reliable D call. Deletions cut 11 bases from V and 0 bases from J, with 8 bases between. This CDR3 is 12 amino acids long. In germline, CDR1 is MNHEY, CDR2 SVGAGI. This CDR3 is CAVLDSGNTIYF. The CDR3, as DNA: TGTGCCGTCCTAGACTCTGGAAACACCATATATTTT.

The CDR3 reads CASSPTGVAGYTF. The CDR3 nucleotides read TGTGCCAGCAGCCCGACAGGGGTTGCTGGCTACACCTTC. The chain links TRBV11-2 to TRBJ1-2; 8 bases align to TRBD1. V was pared by 5 bases and J by 7 bases, with 6 bases of the junction left unmatched. This CDR3 spans 13 amino acids. Germline V gene lookup returns CDR1 SGHAT and CDR2 FQNNGV.

The chain employs TRBV15 and TRBJ1-6; 10 positions match TRBD1. The J segment lost 9 bases and the V segment lost 3 bases, leaving 5 bases of the junction unmatched. Germline loops: CDR1 LNHNV, CDR2 YYDKDF (reference sequence). The CDR3 spans 15 residues. CDR3 bases: TGTGCCACCAGCAGTAGGACAGGGGGGGGTTCACCCCTCCACTTT. Translated, it gives CATSSRTGGGSPLHF.